The TCR beta chain under discussion was sequenced for a study of blood T cell repertoires in COVID-19. About the research overall: PBMCs, B-cell-depleted T cells, or T cells were the source of the cDNA or gDNA that made up the material.

This clone was detected once. Participants' own reports of clinical history determined their cohort assignment. The CDR3 length is 16 residues. J was trimmed by 0 bases and V by 5 bases; bases with no gene match: 8. Germline V CDR1 and CDR2: MDHEN, SYDVKM. TCRdb's copy holds only in-frame clones and misses some; the assay was immunoSEQ multiplex PCR. The sample consists of a few hundred thousand clones, around 84% of them appearing once. Sequenced input: PBMCs or T cells enriched from blood (not recorded which). The chain combines TRBV28 with TRBJ2-7; 9 bases align to TRBD2. This clonotype was sampled from a man aged 25-45 years with acute COVID-19. The CDR3 loop reads CASSPRLAGVSYEQYV. DNA for the CDR3: TGTGCCAGCAGTCCCAGGTTAGCGGGGGTCTCCTACGAGCAGTACGTC.